The next 11 T cell receptor beta chains were all read from a single sample in a study of blood T cell repertoires in COVID-19. The method was immunoSEQ multiplex PCR; TCRdb's version includes in-frame clones alone and lacks a portion of them. The table lists about 90,000 clones, about 84% of them singletons. Material: peripheral blood. These receptors came from an elderly man with active or convalescent COVID-19.

J is TRBJ2-5 and V is TRBV5-1; no clear D gene. The germline gives CDR1 SGHRS, CDR2 YFSETQ. CDR3 length equals 12 residues. Deletions cut 0 bases from V and 5 bases from J, with 5 bases between. The CDR3 DNA sequence: TGCGCCAGCAGCTTGGCCAGGGAGACCCAGTACTTC. Translating it yields CASSLARETQYF.

The chain employs TRBV19 and TRBJ2-1; 13 nucleotides match TRBD2. The CDR3 extends over 17 amino acids. Germline CDR1 is LNHDA and CDR2 is SQIVND (reference sequence). Losses at the gene ends were 3 bases for V and 6 bases for J; bases not matched to a gene: 8. The DNA for the CDR3 is TGTGCCAGTAGTATTCTCCCTACTAGCGGGGGGGCCAATGAGCAGTTCTTC. Amino acid sequence: CASSILPTSGGANEQFF.

This clone was recorded once. The V call is TRBV29-1, the J call TRBJ1-2; 8 nucleotides line up with TRBD1. The CDR3 covers 13 residues. V shed 4 bases and J 7 bases; nucleotides not matched to a gene: 8. The germline V gene encodes CDR1 SQVTM and CDR2 ANQGSEA. This CDR3 reads CSVVGQVPSGYTF. DNA for the CDR3: TGCAGCGTTGTGGGACAGGTCCCGAGTGGCTACACCTTC.

This clone was observed a single time. V gene TRBV28 combines with J gene TRBJ1-6; D is uncertain. CDR1 is MDHEN and CDR2 is SYDVKM in the germline V gene. Trimming cost V 3 bases and J 10 bases, with 13 bases left between them. This CDR3 comprises 14 residues. This CDR3 is CASSLEFWSSPLHF. The CDR3 DNA reads TGTGCCAGCAGTTTGGAGTTTTGGTCCTCACCCCTCCACTTT.

This clone was seen more than once but under ten times. The V gene is TRBV30, the J gene TRBJ1-3, with TRBD1 as a possible D gene (5 bases). Trimming removed 5 bases at V and 2 bases at J, with 16 bases between. The germline gives CDR1 GTSNPN, CDR2 SVGIG (reference sequence). The CDR3 has 15 amino acids. CDR3 sequence: CAWATGAAAGNTIYF. The CDR3 nucleotides read TGTGCCTGGGCCACAGGAGCCGCGGCTGGAAACACCATATATTTT.

This chain uses TRBV10-3 with TRBJ2-2; D is possibly TRBD1 (6 bases). The CDR3 covers 17 residues. Germline CDR1 ENHRY, CDR2 SYGVKD. Trimming pared 4 bases from V and 0 bases from J, leaving 15 bases between. The CDR3 DNA reads as TGTGCCATCAGTGTCAGGGGTGGGCCATCGAACACCGGGGAGCTGTTTTTT. Its protein is CAISVRGGPSNTGELFF.

The chain carries TRBV5-6 and TRBJ1-2; perhaps TRBD1 as D (6 bases). Germline lookup yields CDR1 SGHDT and CDR2 YYEEEE. The CDR3 is made up of 17 amino acids. Trimming took off 4 bases at V and 8 bases at J, with 27 bases between the two ends. CDR3 bases: TGTGCCAGCAGCCGGGGAGGGGGGCGCGATCCCGGTGGAGGCTACACCTTC. This translates into CASSRGGGRDPGGGYTF.

This clone was seen just once. The chain carries TRBV6-5 and TRBJ1-5; possibly TRBD1 for D (5 bases). This CDR3 is 13 amino acids long. CDR1 is MNHEY and CDR2 is SVGAGI in the germline V gene. The V end lost 10 bases, the J end lost 3 bases, and 13 bases lay between the germline ends. DNA of the CDR3: TGTGCCACCCGGAGGGGCCTCAATCAGCCCCAGCATTTT. This sequence encodes CATRRGLNQPQHF.

This chain connects TRBV5-4 to TRBJ2-4; 8 bases are shared with TRBD2. Germline CDR1 is SGHNT and CDR2 is YYREEE (reference sequence). CDR3 length: 14 residues. Trimming took 7 bases from V and 9 from J; bases not matched to a gene: 12. CDR3 sequence reads: CASSLDTGRGIQYF. For the CDR3, the DNA is TGTGCCAGCTCCCTAGACACCGGGAGGGGCATTCAGTACTTC.

This clone occurred a few times. The chain joins TRBV7-2 to TRBJ1-3, with unresolved D. CDR3 length: 14 residues. Trimming took off 5 bases at V and 3 bases at J, with 11 bases between the two ends. Germline values: CDR1 SGHTA, CDR2 FQGNSA. CDR3 bases: TGTGCCAGCAGCCCTAGAGGCGGTGGAAACACCATATATTTT. Translated, it gives CASSPRGGGNTIYF.

V gene TRBV5-1 combines with J gene TRBJ1-4, with 8 bases identical to TRBD1. CDR1 and CDR2 (germline): SGHRS, YFSETQ. CDR3 length equals 15 residues. The V and J ends lost 4 bases and 4 bases, in that order; junction bases with no gene match: 6. In nucleotides, the CDR3 is TGCGCCAGCAGCGGGGGGGACAGGTTTAATGAAAAACTGTTTTTT. Its translation is CASSGGDRFNEKLFF. Based on the CDR3 plus reference TRBV5-1 and TRBJ1-4, the full variable domain is KAGVTQTPRYLIKTRGQQVTLSCSPISGHRSVSWYQQTPGQGLQFLFEYFSETQRNKGNFPGRFSGRQFSNSRSEMNVSTLELGDSALYLCASSGGDRFNEKLFFGSGTQLSVL.